This paragraph reports one T cell receptor (beta chain). Trimming removed 7 bases from V and 7 bases from J; junction bases left unmatched: 12. The CDR3 is 15 amino acids. Per germline, CDR1 MNHEY and CDR2 SVGAGI. As handled by the study authors: Estimation of nucleated cell counts relied on the amplification of reference gene primers. Only in-frame clones appear in the TCRdb table, and some are missing; sequencing was by immunoSEQ multiplex PCR. That table supplies the V and J calls and clone size; D and trimming were determined from the DNA. The sample holds about 21,000 clones, approximately 90% seen once. The sample belongs to a study of blood T cell repertoires in COVID-19.

V is TRBV6-5 and J is TRBJ2-1; 8 bases are a match to TRBD2. Sequenced input: peripheral blood. The receptor comes from a man aged 70-80 years with active COVID-19. This chain's CDR3 is CASNPGGTEVNEQFF. In DNA form, the CDR3 reads TGTGCCAGCAACCCGGGGGGGACTGAGGTTAATGAGCAGTTCTTC.